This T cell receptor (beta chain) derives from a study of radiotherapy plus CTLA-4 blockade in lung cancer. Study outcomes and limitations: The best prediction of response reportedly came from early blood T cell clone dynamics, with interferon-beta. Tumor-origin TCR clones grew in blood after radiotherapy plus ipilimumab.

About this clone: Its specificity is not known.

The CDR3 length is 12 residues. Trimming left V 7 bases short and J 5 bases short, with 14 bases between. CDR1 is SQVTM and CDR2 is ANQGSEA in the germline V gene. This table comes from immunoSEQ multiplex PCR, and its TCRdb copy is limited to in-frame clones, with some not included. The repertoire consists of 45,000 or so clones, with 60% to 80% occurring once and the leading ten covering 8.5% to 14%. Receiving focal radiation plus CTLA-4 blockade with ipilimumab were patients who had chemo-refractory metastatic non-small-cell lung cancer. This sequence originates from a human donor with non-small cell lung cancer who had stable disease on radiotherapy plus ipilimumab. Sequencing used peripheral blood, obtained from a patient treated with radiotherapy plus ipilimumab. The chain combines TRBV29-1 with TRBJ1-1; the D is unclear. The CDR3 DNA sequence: TGCAGCGCCGAGCGAGGTCCGACTGAAGCTTTCTTT. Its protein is CSAERGPTEAFF. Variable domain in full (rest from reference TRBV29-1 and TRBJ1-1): SAVISQKPSRDICQRGTSLTIQCQVDSQVTMMFWYRQQPGQSLTLIATANQGSEATYESGFVIDKFPISRPNLTFSTLTVSNMSPEDSSIYLCSAERGPTEAFFGQGTRLTVV.